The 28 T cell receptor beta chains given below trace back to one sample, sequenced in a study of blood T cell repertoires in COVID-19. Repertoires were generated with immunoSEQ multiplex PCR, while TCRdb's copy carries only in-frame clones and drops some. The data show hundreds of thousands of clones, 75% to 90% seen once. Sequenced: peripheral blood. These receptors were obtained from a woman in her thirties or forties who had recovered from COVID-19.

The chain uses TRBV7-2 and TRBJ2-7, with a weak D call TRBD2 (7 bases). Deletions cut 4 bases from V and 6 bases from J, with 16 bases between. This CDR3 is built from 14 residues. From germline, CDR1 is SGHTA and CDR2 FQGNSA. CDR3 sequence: CASSSGGPPVEQYF. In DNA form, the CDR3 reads TGTGCCAGCAGCTCCGGGGGGCCTCCGGTCGAGCAGTACTTC.

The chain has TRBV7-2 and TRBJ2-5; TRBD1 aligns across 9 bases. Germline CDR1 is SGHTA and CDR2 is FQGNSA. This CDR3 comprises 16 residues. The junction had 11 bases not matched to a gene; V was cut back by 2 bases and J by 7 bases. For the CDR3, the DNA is TGTGCCAGCAGCTTACGATGGGACAGGGAAGCGTTGACCCAGTACTTC. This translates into CASSLRWDREALTQYF.

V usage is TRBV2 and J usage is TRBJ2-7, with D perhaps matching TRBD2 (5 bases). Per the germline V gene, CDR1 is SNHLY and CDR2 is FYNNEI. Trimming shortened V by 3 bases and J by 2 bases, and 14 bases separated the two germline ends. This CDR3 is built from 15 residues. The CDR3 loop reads CASSDPNGGAYEQYF. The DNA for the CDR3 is TGTGCCAGCAGTGATCCGAATGGAGGCGCCTACGAGCAGTACTTC.

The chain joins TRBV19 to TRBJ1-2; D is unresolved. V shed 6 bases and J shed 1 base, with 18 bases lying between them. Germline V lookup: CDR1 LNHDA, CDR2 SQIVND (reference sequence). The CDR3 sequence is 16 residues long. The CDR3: CASSHSKGAFNYGYTF. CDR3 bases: TGTGCCAGTAGCCACTCCAAGGGAGCCTTTAACTATGGCTACACCTTC.

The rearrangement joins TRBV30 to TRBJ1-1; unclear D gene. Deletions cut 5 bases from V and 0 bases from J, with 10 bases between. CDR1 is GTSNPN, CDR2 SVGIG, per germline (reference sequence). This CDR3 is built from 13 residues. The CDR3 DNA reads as TGTGCCTGGGGGTCGGTTATGAACACTGAAGCTTTCTTT. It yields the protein CAWGSVMNTEAFF.

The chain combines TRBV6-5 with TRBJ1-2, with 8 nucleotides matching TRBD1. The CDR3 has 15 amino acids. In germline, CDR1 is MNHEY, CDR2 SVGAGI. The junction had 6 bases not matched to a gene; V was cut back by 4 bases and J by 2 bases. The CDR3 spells CASSSQRQGNYGYTF. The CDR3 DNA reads TGTGCCAGCAGTTCCCAAAGACAGGGGAACTATGGCTACACCTTC.

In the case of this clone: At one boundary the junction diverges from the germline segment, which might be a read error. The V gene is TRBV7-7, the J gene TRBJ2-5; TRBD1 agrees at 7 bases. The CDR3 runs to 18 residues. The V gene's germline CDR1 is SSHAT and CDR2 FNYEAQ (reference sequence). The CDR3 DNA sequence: TGTGCTAGCAGCCCAGGTCTTCTCATGACGACAGGGTCCGAGACCCAGTACTTC. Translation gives CASSPGLLMTTGSETQYF.

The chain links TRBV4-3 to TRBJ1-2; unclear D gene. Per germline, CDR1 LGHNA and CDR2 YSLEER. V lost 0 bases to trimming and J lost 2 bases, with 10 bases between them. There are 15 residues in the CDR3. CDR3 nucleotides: TGCGCCAGCAGCCAAGATTTCGGCGGAAACTATGGCTACACCTTC. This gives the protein CASSQDFGGNYGYTF.

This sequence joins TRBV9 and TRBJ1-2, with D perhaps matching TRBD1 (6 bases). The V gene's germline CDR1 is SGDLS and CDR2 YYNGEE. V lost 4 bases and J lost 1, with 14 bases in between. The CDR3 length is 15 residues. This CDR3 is CASSPTLQGNYGYTF. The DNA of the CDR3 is TGTGCCAGCAGCCCGACCCTACAGGGTAACTATGGCTACACCTTC.

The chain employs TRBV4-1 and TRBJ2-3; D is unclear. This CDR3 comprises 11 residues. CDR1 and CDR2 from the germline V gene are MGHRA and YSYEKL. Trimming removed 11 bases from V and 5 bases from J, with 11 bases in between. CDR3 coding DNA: TGCGCCTCGAGTCCGGGAGATACGCAGTATTTT. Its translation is CASSPGDTQYF.

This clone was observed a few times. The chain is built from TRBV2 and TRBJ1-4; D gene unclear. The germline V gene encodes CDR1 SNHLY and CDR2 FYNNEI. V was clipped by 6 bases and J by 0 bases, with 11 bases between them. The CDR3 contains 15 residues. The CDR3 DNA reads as TGTGCCAGCAGGGCACAAGATGCAACTAATGAAAAACTGTTTTTT. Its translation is CASRAQDATNEKLFF.

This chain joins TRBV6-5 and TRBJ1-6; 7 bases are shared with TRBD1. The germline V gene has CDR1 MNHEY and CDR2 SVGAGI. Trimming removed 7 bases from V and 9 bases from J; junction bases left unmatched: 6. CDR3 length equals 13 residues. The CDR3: CASTGTVRSPLHF. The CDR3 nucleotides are TGTGCCAGCACCGGGACAGTACGTTCACCCCTCCACTTT.

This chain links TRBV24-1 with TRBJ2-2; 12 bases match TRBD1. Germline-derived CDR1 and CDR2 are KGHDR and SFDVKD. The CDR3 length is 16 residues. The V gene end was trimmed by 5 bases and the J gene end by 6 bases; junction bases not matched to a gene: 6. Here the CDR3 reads CATSASGQGASGELFF. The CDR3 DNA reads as TGTGCCACCAGTGCCTCGGGACAGGGGGCGTCCGGGGAGCTGTTTTTT.

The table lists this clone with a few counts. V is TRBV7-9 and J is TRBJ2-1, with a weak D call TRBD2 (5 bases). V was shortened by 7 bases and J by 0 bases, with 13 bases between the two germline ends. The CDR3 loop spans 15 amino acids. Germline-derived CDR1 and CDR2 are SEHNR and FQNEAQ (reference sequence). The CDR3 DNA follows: TGTGCCAGCACAGCTCTGGGGAGCTCCTACAATGAGCAGTTCTTC. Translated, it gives CASTALGSSYNEQFF.

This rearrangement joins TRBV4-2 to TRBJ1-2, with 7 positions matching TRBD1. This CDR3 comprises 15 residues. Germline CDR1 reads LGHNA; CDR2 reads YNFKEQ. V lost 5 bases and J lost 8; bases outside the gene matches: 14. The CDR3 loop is CASSSLEGAIGGYTF. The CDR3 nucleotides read TGTGCCAGCAGCTCTTTAGAGGGGGCGATAGGAGGCTACACCTTC.

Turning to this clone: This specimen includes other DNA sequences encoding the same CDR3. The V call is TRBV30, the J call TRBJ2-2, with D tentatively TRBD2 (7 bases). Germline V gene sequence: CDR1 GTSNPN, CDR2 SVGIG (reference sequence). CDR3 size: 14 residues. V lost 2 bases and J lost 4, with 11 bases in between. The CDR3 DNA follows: TGTGCCTGGAGTAGGAGGGGGGGCACCGGGGAGCTGTTTTTT. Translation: CAWSRRGGTGELFF.

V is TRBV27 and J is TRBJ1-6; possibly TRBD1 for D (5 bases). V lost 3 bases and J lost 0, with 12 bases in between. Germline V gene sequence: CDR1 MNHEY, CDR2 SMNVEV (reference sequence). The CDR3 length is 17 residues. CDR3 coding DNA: TGTGCCAGCAGTTTGGGACTAGGTAGCTCCTATAATTCACCCCTCCACTTT. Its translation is CASSLGLGSSYNSPLHF.

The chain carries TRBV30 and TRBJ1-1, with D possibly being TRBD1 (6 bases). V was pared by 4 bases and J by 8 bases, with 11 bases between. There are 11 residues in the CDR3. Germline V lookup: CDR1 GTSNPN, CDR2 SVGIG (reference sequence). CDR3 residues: CAWTGHREAFF. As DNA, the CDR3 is TGTGCCTGGACGGGACACAGGGAAGCTTTCTTT.

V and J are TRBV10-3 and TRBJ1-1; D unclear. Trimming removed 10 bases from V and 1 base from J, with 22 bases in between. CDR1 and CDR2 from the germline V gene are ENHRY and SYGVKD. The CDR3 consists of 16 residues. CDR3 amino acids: CATGKRADTQNTEAFF. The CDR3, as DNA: TGTGCCACTGGGAAGAGGGCCGATACACAGAACACTGAAGCTTTCTTT.

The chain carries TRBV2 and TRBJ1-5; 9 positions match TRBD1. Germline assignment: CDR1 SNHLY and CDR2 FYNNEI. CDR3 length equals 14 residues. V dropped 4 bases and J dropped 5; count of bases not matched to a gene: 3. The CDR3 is CASSGTGEYQPQHF. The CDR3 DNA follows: TGTGCCAGCAGTGGGACAGGGGAATATCAGCCCCAGCATTTT.

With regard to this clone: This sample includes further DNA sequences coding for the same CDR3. The CDR3, as DNA: TGTGCCAGTTCCCGGGGCAATCAGCCCCAGCATTTT. Translating gives CASSRGNQPQHF. The rearrangement joins TRBV19 to TRBJ1-5; unclear D gene. The CDR3 runs 12 residues. Germline CDR1 reads LNHDA; CDR2 reads SQIVND (reference sequence). Trimming took off 8 bases at V and 2 bases at J, with 7 bases between the two ends.

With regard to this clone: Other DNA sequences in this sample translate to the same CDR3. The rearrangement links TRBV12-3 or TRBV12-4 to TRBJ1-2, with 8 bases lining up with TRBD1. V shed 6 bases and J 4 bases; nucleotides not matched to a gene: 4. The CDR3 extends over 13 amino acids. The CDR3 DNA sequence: TGTGCCAGCAGCTCTGACAGGGGCTATGGCTACACCTTC. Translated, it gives CASSSDRGYGYTF.

The CDR3 bases are TGTGCCAGTAGCATCCGTTTAGGACAGGGGAACACCGGGGAGCTGTTTTTT. This gives the protein CASSIRLGQGNTGELFF. The chain recombines TRBV19 with TRBJ2-2, with 8 nucleotides matching TRBD1. The CDR3 runs to 17 residues. Germline loops: CDR1 LNHDA, CDR2 SQIVND (reference sequence). J was trimmed by 1 base and V by 6 bases; bases with no gene match: 10.

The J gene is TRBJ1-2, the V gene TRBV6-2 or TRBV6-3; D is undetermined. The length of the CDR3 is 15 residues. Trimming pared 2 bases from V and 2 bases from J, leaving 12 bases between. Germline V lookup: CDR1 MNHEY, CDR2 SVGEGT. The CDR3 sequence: CASSYAPGSNYGYTF. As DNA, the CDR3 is TGTGCCAGCAGTTACGCCCCCGGGTCAAACTATGGCTACACCTTC.

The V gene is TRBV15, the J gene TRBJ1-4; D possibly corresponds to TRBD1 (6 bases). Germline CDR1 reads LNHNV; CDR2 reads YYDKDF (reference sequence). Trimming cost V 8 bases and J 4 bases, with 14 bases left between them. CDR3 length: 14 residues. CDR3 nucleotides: TGTGCCACCCAAGGGGGGGGAGGTAATGAAAAACTGTTTTTT. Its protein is CATQGGGGNEKLFF.

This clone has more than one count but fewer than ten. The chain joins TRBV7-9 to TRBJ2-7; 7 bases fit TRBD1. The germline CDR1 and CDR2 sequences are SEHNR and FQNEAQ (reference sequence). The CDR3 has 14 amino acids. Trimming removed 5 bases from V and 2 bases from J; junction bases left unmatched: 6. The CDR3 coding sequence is TGTGCCAGCAGCCCCCCGACAGGGACCTACGAGCAGTACTTC. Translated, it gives CASSPPTGTYEQYF. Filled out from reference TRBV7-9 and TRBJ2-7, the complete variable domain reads DTGVSQNPRHKITKRGQNVTFRCDPISEHNRLYWYRQTLGQGPEFLTYFQNEAQLEKSRLLSDRFSAERPKGSFSTLEIQRTEQGDSAMYLCASSPPTGTYEQYFGPGTRLTVT.

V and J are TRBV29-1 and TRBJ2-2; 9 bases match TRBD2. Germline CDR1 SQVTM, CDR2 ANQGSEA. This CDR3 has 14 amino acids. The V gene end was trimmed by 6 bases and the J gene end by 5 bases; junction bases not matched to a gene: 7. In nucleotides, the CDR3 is TGCAGCGTCCTAGCGGGGTCCTTTACCGGGGAGCTGTTTTTT. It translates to CSVLAGSFTGELFF.

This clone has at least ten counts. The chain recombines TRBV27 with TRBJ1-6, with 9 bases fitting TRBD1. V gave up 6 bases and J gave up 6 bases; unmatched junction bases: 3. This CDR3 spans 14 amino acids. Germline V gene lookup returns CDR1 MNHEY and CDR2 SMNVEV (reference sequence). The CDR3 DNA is TGTGCCAGCAGGTGGGACAGGGCTAATTCACCCCTCCACTTT. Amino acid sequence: CASRWDRANSPLHF.